A selection of T cell receptor beta chains follows, all from one sample in a study of shared clonotypes between healthy human individuals. Sequencing was performed with immunoSEQ multiplex PCR; in TCRdb, only in-frame clones are kept and a portion is missing. This sample has more than 400,000 clones, with more than 75% found just once. Material for sequencing was PBMCs. Receptors were obtained from a woman aged 40 to 55 in good health. Some clones in this sample may be carry-over from other donors' samples. Both conserved end residues are part of each CDR3. A D gene is named only where the DNA matches it firmly. Not all rows give a size; the values are once, few, many and, for expanded clones, a class.

v_gene: TRBV6-9
abundance: .
d_gene: TRBD1
j_gene: TRBJ2-7
CDR3nt: TGTGCCAGCAGTTGGGGACAGGGTACATTGTGGCAGTACTTC
CDR3aa: CASSWGQGTLWQYF

v_gene: TRBV29-1
abundance: .
d_gene: .
j_gene: TRBJ2-3
CDR3nt: TGCAGCGCAACCCCTGCCAGCACTAGCACAGATACGCAGTATTTT
CDR3aa: CSATPASTSTDTQYF

v_gene: TRBV9
abundance: once
d_gene: TRBD1
j_gene: TRBJ1-4
CDR3nt: TGTGCCAGCACTGGGACAGGGGTCGCTAATGAAAAACTGTTTTTT
CDR3aa: CASTGTGVANEKLFF

v_gene: TRBV25-1
abundance: few
d_gene: .
j_gene: TRBJ2-7
CDR3nt: TGTGCCAGCAGTCCCCGGGCGGGCGAGCAGTACTTC
CDR3aa: CASSPRAGEQYF

v_gene: TRBV11-2
abundance: .
d_gene: .
j_gene: TRBJ2-7
CDR3nt: TGTGCCAGCAGCTTTGGCCGAAGCTCCTACGAGCAGTACTTC
CDR3aa: CASSFGRSSYEQYF

v_gene: TRBV18
abundance: .
d_gene: TRBD1
j_gene: TRBJ2-6
CDR3nt: TGTGCCAGCTCACCTATAGAGACAGGGGGGAGCTCTGGGGCCAACGTCCTGACTTTC
CDR3aa: CASSPIETGGSSGANVLTF

v_gene: TRBV9
abundance: .
d_gene: .
j_gene: TRBJ2-7
CDR3nt: TGTGCCAGCAGCGTAGGACCAGAGAACTCCTACGAGCAGTACTTC
CDR3aa: CASSVGPENSYEQYF

v_gene: TRBV6-4
abundance: .
d_gene: .
j_gene: TRBJ1-5
CDR3nt: TGTGCCAGCAGTGTATTTGGAGGTCAGCCCCAGCATTTT
CDR3aa: CASSVFGGQPQHF

v_gene: TRBV7-9
abundance: once
d_gene: TRBD2
j_gene: TRBJ2-5
CDR3nt: TGTGCCAGCAGCCCCGGGACTAGCGGGAGATGGGTCCAAGAGACCCAGTACTTC
CDR3aa: CASSPGTSGRWVQETQYF

v_gene: TRBV7-8
abundance: .
d_gene: .
j_gene: TRBJ1-5
CDR3nt: TGTGCCAGCAGCACCGGGCCCGGGAGGGGTATTCAGCCCCAGCATTTT
CDR3aa: CASSTGPGRGIQPQHF

v_gene: TRBV6-1
abundance: .
d_gene: .
j_gene: TRBJ2-7
CDR3nt: TGTGCCAGCAGGGGCCCGACGGGGCTTGACGAGCAGTACTTC
CDR3aa: CASRGPTGLDEQYF

v_gene: TRBV4-3
abundance: .
d_gene: TRBD2
j_gene: TRBJ2-1
CDR3nt: TGCGCCAGCAGCCCGGGGACTAGCGGGAGCTACAATGAGCAGTTCTTC
CDR3aa: CASSPGTSGSYNEQFF

v_gene: TRBV10-3
abundance: .
d_gene: .
j_gene: TRBJ2-1
CDR3nt: TGTGCCATCAGGGAGGGTAATGAGCAGTTCTTC
CDR3aa: CAIREGNEQFF

v_gene: TRBV6-1
abundance: .
d_gene: TRBD1
j_gene: TRBJ2-7
CDR3nt: TGTGCCAGCAGAGGGACAGGACCCTACGAGCAGTACTTC
CDR3aa: CASRGTGPYEQYF

v_gene: TRBV7-9
abundance: .
d_gene: .
j_gene: TRBJ2-1
CDR3nt: TGTGCCAGCAGCTCTGGTGAGCAGTTCTTC
CDR3aa: CASSSGEQFF

v_gene: TRBV30
abundance: .
d_gene: .
j_gene: TRBJ2-6
CDR3nt: TGTGCCTGGAGGGGTGGCGGGTTCTACTCTGGGGCCAACGTCCTGACTTTC
CDR3aa: CAWRGGGFYSGANVLTF

v_gene: TRBV11-2
abundance: once
d_gene: TRBD2
j_gene: TRBJ2-7
CDR3nt: TGTGCCAGCAGCCAGCGCCTAGCGGGAGGGCCCTACGAGCAGTACTTC
CDR3aa: CASSQRLAGGPYEQYF

v_gene: TRBV19
abundance: .
d_gene: .
j_gene: TRBJ1-4
CDR3nt: TGTGCCAGTAGTACCCGGGCCAGCGGTGAAAAACTGTTTTTT
CDR3aa: CASSTRASGEKLFF

v_gene: TRBV28
abundance: .
d_gene: TRBD2
j_gene: TRBJ2-7
CDR3nt: TGTGCCAGCAGTTTGGGAGGGACGTCCCACGAGCAGTACTTC
CDR3aa: CASSLGGTSHEQYF

v_gene: TRBV5-1
abundance: few
d_gene: TRBD1
j_gene: TRBJ2-2
CDR3nt: TGCGCCAGCAGCTTAACAGGGGGCTCCGGGGAGCTGTTTTTT
CDR3aa: CASSLTGGSGELFF